The 25 T cell receptor beta chains presented below share a single source sample, sequenced in a study of tumor-infiltrating lymphocytes in primary liver carcinoma. RNA and DNA were co-extracted from about 20-30 mg of unsorted bulk tissue. The investigators made TCR beta cDNA from around 540 ng total RNA, using a constant-region primer. Nested multiplex PCR, run for three rounds with slightly modified ARM-PCR, yielded TCR beta libraries. A C-beta reverse primer and TRBV1-TRBV30 forward primers served in each of the first two PCR rounds, at roughly 10 cycles apiece. A single record per CDR3 protein comes from TCRdb applying MiXCR to the multiplex PCR reads. Counted here are 45,000 or so distinct CDR3 sequences, over 70% occurring once; the ten biggest clones make up 15% to 20%. The specimen was liver tumor tissue from sampling region 2. Subset defined: tumor region T2, inferior pole. The receptors were gathered from a man between 35 and 55 years old with primary liver carcinoma and hepatitis B virus infection.

This clonotype appeared a few times. Since a much larger clone is just one base distant, this may be a read error. The chain joins TRBV7-2 to TRBJ2-5, with D hard to call. This CDR3 has 13 amino acids. Germline V gene sequence: CDR1 SGHTA, CDR2 FQGNSA. Trimming cost V 1 base and J 5 bases, with 8 bases left between them. The CDR3 protein is CTSSLGGFETQYF. The CDR3 nucleotides are TGTACCAGCAGCTTAGGAGGTTTCGAGACCCAGTACTTC.

For this clonotype: This may stem from a read error, because a much larger clone lies one nucleotide away. This sequence joins TRBV7-9 and TRBJ2-1; no firm D call. The V gene lost 1 base and the J gene lost 6 bases, with 10 bases spanning the gap. The CDR3 contains 14 residues. The V gene's germline CDR1 is SEHNR and CDR2 FQNEAQ (reference sequence). CDR3 protein: CASSLGRMGNEQFF. In DNA form, the CDR3 reads TGTGCCAGCAGCTTAGGTAGGATGGGCAATGAGCAGTTCTTC.

Concerning this clonotype: Germline and junction disagree at one end, which may indicate a read error. The chain uses TRBV6-2 or TRBV6-3 and TRBJ2-7, with D perhaps TRBD1 or TRBD2 (6 bases each). The CDR3 loop spans 15 amino acids. The germline CDR1 and CDR2 sequences are MNHEY and SVGEGT. DNA of the CDR3: TGTGCCAGTACAAAACTAGGGGGGAGCCCCTACGAGCAATACTTC. Its protein product is CASTKLGGSPYEQYF.

This chain links TRBV7-2 with TRBJ2-1; TRBD2 might be the D (6 bases). V lost 1 base and J lost 2, with 12 bases in between. CDR1 and CDR2 (germline): SGHTA, FQGNSA. The CDR3 runs to 16 residues. Written as DNA, the CDR3 is TGTGCCAGCAGCTTAGATCTAGCGATGCCCTACAATGAGCAGTTCTTC. This codes for CASSLDLAMPYNEQFF.

About this clonotype itself: The junction shows a germline mismatch at one end, possibly a read error. The V call is TRBV5-1, the J call TRBJ2-1; 11 nucleotides agree with TRBD2. Per germline, CDR1 SGHRS and CDR2 YFSETQ. The length of the CDR3 is 14 residues. CDR3: CANSLLAGGYEQFF. The CDR3 DNA sequence: TGCGCCAACTCTCTTCTAGCGGGAGGTTATGAGCAATTCTTC.

As regards this clonotype: The CDR3 does not end in the conserved phenylalanine or tryptophan, so this is likely a read error. CDR3 in DNA: TGTGTCAGTAGTAATGCGGGGGATGAGCAGTTCTCC. The encoded protein is CVSSNAGDEQFS. The V call is TRBV6-1, the J call TRBJ2-1; TRBD2 matches 7 bases. This CDR3 region has 12 residues. Germline-derived CDR1 and CDR2 are MNHNS and SASEGT.

This clonotype was found once. An end of the junction differs from the germline gene, which may be a read error. This chain connects TRBV10-3 to TRBJ2-5; 7 bases align to TRBD1. Per the germline V gene, CDR1 is ENHRY and CDR2 is SYGVKD. The CDR3 sequence is 13 residues long. This CDR3 is CATAWDSQETQSF. CDR3 DNA: TGTGCCACAGCCTGGGACAGCCAAGAGACCCAATCCTTC.

In regard to this clonotype: A read error is likely, as this CDR3 ends without the conserved phenylalanine or tryptophan. The chain carries TRBV11-2 and TRBJ2-1; the match to TRBD2 covers 7 bases. This CDR3 is built from 15 residues. J gave up 5 bases and V 10 bases, and 14 bases lay outside the gene matches. Germline-derived CDR1 and CDR2 are SGHAT and FQNNGV. CDR3 region: CANSFSGPLDNEQFL. The DNA for the CDR3 is TGTGCCAATAGCTTTAGCGGGCCACTAGACAATGAGCAGTTCTTA.

On this clonotype itself: The junction departs from germline at one end; a sequencing error may be responsible. The J gene is TRBJ2-1, the V gene TRBV28; perhaps TRBD1 as D (5 bases). The CDR3 length is 17 residues. CDR1 is MDHEN and CDR2 is SYDVKM in the germline V gene. The CDR3 DNA reads as TGTGCTAGCAGACCCCCCGCCGGACATGGGGCCTACAATGAGCAGTTCTTC. Amino acids: CASRPPAGHGAYNEQFF.

As regards this clonotype: A read error may produce the germline difference seen at one junction end. V is TRBV10-2 and J is TRBJ1-1; D unresolved. This CDR3 spans 13 amino acids. The germline CDR1 and CDR2 sequences are WSHSY and SAAADI. The CDR3 sequence: CASSEVENAGAPF. The CDR3 DNA is TGCGCCAGCAGTGAAGTAGAAAACGCTGGAGCTCCCTTT.

This rearrangement joins TRBV15 to TRBJ2-4, with D tentatively TRBD1 (6 bases). The germline CDR1 and CDR2 sequences are LNHNV and YYDKDF (reference sequence). The CDR3 contains 14 residues. The V end lost 0 bases, the J end lost 5 bases, and 8 bases lay between the germline ends. DNA for the CDR3: TGTGCCACCAGCAGAGACAGGGGACAAAACATTCAGTACTTC. This gives the protein CATSRDRGQNIQYF.

Turning to this clonotype: The CDR3 does not close with the conserved phenylalanine or tryptophan, likely indicating a read error. The chain carries TRBV11-2 and TRBJ2-5; D unresolved. Germline V gene data show CDR1 as SGHAT and CDR2 as FQNNGV. The CDR3 totals 16 residues. CDR3 in DNA: TGTGCCAGCAGCTTAGAGCCGGGCAACCTCCAAGAGACGCAGTACTAC. Protein sequence: CASSLEPGNLQETQYY.

Comment on this clonotype: One end of the junction varies from germline; a read error may be responsible. The rearrangement uses TRBV6-2 or TRBV6-3 and TRBJ2-3, with no clear D. Per germline, CDR1 MNHEY and CDR2 SVGEGT. This CDR3 comprises 15 residues. Here the CDR3 DNA reads TGTGCCAGTAATAAGGCTTCATGGAGCATAGATACGCAGTATTTT. Protein product: CASNKASWSIDTQYF.

A note on this clonotype: A read error may account for a junction end that differs from germline. The chain links TRBV5-6 to TRBJ2-2, with 14 bases matching TRBD2. This CDR3 is built from 15 residues. CDR1 SGHDT and CDR2 YYEEEE come from the germline V gene. The chain's CDR3 is CASSRTSGRIGELFF. CDR3 sequence (DNA): TGTGCTAGCAGCCGGACTAGCGGGAGGATCGGGGAGCTGTTTTTT.

There are a few counts of this clonotype. The chain employs TRBV29-1 and TRBJ2-2; 7 nucleotides match TRBD2. The CDR3 sequence is 16 residues long. Per the germline V gene, CDR1 is SQVTM and CDR2 is ANQGSEA. After removal of 4 bases from V and 2 bases from J, the junction contained 10 bases not matched to a gene. CDR3 protein: CSVGGLTAINTGELFF. CDR3 sequence (DNA): TGCAGCGTTGGGGGACTAACGGCAATCAACACCGGGGAGCTGTTTTTT.

As concerns this clonotype: A read error may account for a junction end that differs from germline. The chain recombines TRBV29-1 with TRBJ2-5; TRBD1 aligns across 12 bases. This CDR3 contains 15 residues. In germline, CDR1 is SQVTM, CDR2 ANQGSEA. CDR3 bases: TGCAGAGTTGAAGGGGACAGGGGGCGAGCAGGGACCCAGTACTTC. Amino acids: CRVEGDRGRAGTQYF.

The genes are TRBV29-1 and TRBJ2-5; D is ambiguous. CDR3 size: 15 residues. The V and J ends lost 2 bases and 8 bases respectively, with 21 bases between them. The V gene's germline CDR1 is SQVTM and CDR2 ANQGSEA. The CDR3 reads CSVESAARGSETQYF. In DNA, the CDR3 is TGCAGCGTTGAATCCGCGGCGCGTGGATCGGAAACCCAGTACTTC.

This clonotype was seen only a few times. Compared with germline, one end of the junction differs, possibly owing to a read error. The chain uses TRBV11-1 and TRBJ1-6, with D perhaps TRBD1 (5 bases). This CDR3 has 13 residues. Germline CDR1 reads SGHAT; CDR2 reads FQDESV (reference sequence). The CDR3 DNA follows: TGTGCCAACAGCCGGACACTTGTTTCACCTCTCCACTTT. Translating gives CANSRTLVSPLHF.

As regards this clonotype: Just one base apart from a much larger clone, this may be a read error. The chain carries TRBV20-1 and TRBJ2-7, with TRBD1 as a possible D gene (7 bases). V was pared by 3 bases and J by 2 bases, with 14 bases between. Looked up from germline, CDR1 is DFQATT and CDR2 is SNEGSKA (reference sequence). The CDR3 totals 14 residues. This chain's CDR3 is CSASQGGGTYEQYF. The CDR3 nucleotides read TGCAGTGCTAGCCAGGGGGGTGGGACCTACGAGCAGTACTTC.

A note on this clonotype: This CDR3 is missing its conserved last phenylalanine or tryptophan, likely due to a read error. The V and J genes are TRBV5-6 and TRBJ2-5; 7 bases match TRBD2. With 2 bases clipped from V and 9 bases from J, the junction kept 13 bases outside the gene matches. CDR1 and CDR2 from the germline V gene are SGHDT and YYEEEE. The CDR3 has 15 amino acids. CDR3 loop: CASSFRGNPREAQYY. As DNA, the CDR3 is TGTGCCAGCAGCTTTCGGGGGAATCCCCGGGAGGCCCAGTACTAC.

As for this clonotype: One junction end disagrees with the germline gene, perhaps due to a read error. The chain carries TRBV12-3 or TRBV12-4 and TRBJ1-3, with 8 bases matching TRBD1. This CDR3 comprises 14 residues. The CDR3 is CTSRSTGDGSTIYF. The CDR3 DNA reads as TGTACCAGTAGATCGACAGGGGACGGAAGCACCATATATTTT.

To note about this clonotype: One end of the junction varies from germline; a read error may be responsible. The rearrangement uses TRBV28 and TRBJ2-5; D uncertain. The CDR3 has 15 residues. Germline V gene data show CDR1 as MDHEN and CDR2 as SYDVKM. Here the CDR3 DNA reads TGTGCCAGCAGTAAGCTCGGGTTGCAGGAAGAGACCCGGTACTTC. Its protein is CASSKLGLQEETRYF.

This clonotype was counted once. This is likely a read error, given that the CDR3 carries no conserved phenylalanine or tryptophan at its end. CDR3 loop: CASSPGLPYGYTL. Here the CDR3 DNA reads TGTGCCAGCAGCCCGGGACTCCCCTACGGCTACACCTTA. This rearrangement joins TRBV9 to TRBJ1-2, with D tentatively TRBD1 (5 bases). Germline V gene data show CDR1 as SGDLS and CDR2 as YYNGEE. The V end lost 4 bases, the J end lost 8 bases, and 15 bases lay between the germline ends. The CDR3 consists of 13 residues.

In regard to this clonotype: The junction shows a germline mismatch at one end, possibly a read error. The chain joins TRBV7-9 to TRBJ2-1; 10 positions match TRBD2. The CDR3 loop spans 17 amino acids. Germline lookup yields CDR1 SEHNR and CDR2 FQNEAQ (reference sequence). The CDR3 loop reads CASSSSLAGSSYNGQFF. As DNA, the CDR3 is TGTGCCAGTAGCTCGTCACTAGCGGGGAGCTCCTACAATGGGCAGTTCTTC.

The chain uses TRBV5-6 and TRBJ1-1; tentatively, D is TRBD1 (5 bases). The germline V gene has CDR1 SGHDT and CDR2 YYEEEE. The CDR3 sequence is 16 residues long. The V end was cut by 4 bases, the J end by 4 bases, with 20 bases between. The CDR3 coding sequence is TGTGCCAGCAGCGCGACAGAACCTCGTTTGATCACTGAAGCTTTCTTT. This sequence encodes CASSATEPRLITEAFF.